The sequence of this TCR beta chain was determined in a study of blood T cells in healthy people across ages. Study conclusions and caveats: Whereas aged donors had fewer naive CD4+ cells, long-lived donors had more of them and higher diversity. Diversity of TCR beta correlated strongly with naive T cell percentage.

There are 15 residues in the CDR3. The germline gives CDR1 MNHNS, CDR2 SASEGT. The V end was cut by 0 bases, the J end by 2 bases, with 9 bases between. Every sample yielded at least 7 million isolated PBMCs. Alongside a J-beta primer mix, a sample-barcoded 5' primer served in a second PCR lasting roughly 6 to 11 cycles. Per-sample output comprised a minimum of 2.5 million paired-end reads containing CDR3. TCRdb re-called the 5' RACE reads with MiXCR, one entry per CDR3 protein. Of 650,000 to 1,000,000 distinct CDR3 sequences in the sample, 30% to 45% were seen once. This clonotype was counted at least ten times. Its target is unknown.

The sequenced sample consisted of blood. The clonotype comes from a man aged 18 to 29 in good health. This sequence joins TRBV6-1 and TRBJ2-3; D is unclear. The CDR3 bases are TGTGCCAGCAGTGAAGCGCAAGGGTACACAGATACGCAGTATTTT. Amino acids: CASSEAQGYTDTQYF.